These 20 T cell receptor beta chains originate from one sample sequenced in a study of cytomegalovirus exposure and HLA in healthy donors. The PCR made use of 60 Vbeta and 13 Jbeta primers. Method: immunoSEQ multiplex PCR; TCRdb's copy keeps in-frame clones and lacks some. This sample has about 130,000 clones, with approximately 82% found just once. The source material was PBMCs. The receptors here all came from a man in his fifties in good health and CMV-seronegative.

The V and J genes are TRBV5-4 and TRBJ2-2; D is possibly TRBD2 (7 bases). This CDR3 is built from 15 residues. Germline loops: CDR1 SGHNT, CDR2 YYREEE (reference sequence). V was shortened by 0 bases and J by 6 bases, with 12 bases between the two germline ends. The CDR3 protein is CASSLGGGPPGELFF. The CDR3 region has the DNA TGTGCCAGCAGCTTGGGCGGGGGCCCCCCCGGGGAGCTGTTTTTT. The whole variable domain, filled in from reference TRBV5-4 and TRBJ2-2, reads ETGVTQSPTHLIKTRGQQVTLRCSSQSGHNTVSWYQQALGQGPQFIFQYYREEENGRGNFPPRFSGLQFPNYSSELNVNALELDDSALYLCASSLGGGPPGELFFGEGSRLTVL.

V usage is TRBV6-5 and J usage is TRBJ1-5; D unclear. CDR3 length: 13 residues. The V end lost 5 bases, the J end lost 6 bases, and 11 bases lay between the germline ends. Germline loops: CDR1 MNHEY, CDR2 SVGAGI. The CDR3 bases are TGTGCCAGCAGTCCCTATTTTGGTCAGCCCCAGCATTTT. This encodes CASSPYFGQPQHF.

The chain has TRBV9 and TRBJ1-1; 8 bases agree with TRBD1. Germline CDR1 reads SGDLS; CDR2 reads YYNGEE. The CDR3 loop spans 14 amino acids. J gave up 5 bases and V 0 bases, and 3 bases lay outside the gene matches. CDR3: CASSVGRGLTEAFF. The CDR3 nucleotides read TGTGCCAGCAGCGTAGGCAGGGGGCTTACTGAAGCTTTCTTT.

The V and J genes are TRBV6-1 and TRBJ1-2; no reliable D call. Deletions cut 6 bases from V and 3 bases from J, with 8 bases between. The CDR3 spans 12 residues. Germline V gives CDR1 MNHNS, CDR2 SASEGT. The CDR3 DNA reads TGTGCCAGCAGGCCCGCGGACTATGGCTACACCTTC. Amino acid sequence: CASRPADYGYTF.

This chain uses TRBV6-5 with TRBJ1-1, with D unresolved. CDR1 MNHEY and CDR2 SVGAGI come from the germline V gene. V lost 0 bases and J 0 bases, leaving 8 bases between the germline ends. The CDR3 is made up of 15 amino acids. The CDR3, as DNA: TGTGCCAGCAGTTACTCAGCCACCATGAACACTGAAGCTTTCTTT. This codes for CASSYSATMNTEAFF.

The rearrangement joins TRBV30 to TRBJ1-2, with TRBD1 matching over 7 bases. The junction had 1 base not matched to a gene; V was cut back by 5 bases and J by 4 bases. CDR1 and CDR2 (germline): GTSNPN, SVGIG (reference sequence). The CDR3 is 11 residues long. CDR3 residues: CAWWDSYGYTF. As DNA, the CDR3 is TGTGCCTGGTGGGACAGCTATGGCTACACCTTC.

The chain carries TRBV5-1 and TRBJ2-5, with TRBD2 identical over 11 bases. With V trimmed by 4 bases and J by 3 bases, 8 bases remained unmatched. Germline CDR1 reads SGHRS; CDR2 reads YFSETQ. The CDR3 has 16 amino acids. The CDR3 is CASSPRSGGAEETQYF. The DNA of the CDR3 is TGCGCCAGCAGCCCTCGTAGCGGGGGGGCTGAAGAGACCCAGTACTTC. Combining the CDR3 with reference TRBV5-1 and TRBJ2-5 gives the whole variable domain KAGVTQTPRYLIKTRGQQVTLSCSPISGHRSVSWYQQTPGQGLQFLFEYFSETQRNKGNFPGRFSGRQFSNSRSEMNVSTLELGDSALYLCASSPRSGGAEETQYFGPGTRLLVL.

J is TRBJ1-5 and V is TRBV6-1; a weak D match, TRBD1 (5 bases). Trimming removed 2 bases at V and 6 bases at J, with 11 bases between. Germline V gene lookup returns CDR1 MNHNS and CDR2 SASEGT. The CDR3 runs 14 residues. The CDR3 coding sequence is TGTGCCAGCAGTGAACGTCAGGGAGGTCAGCCCCAGCATTTT. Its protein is CASSERQGGQPQHF.

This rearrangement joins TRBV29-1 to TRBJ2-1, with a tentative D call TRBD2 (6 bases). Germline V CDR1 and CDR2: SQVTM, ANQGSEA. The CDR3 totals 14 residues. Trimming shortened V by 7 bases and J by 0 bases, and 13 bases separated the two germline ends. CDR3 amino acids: CSAPGLSSYNEQFF. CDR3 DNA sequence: TGCAGCGCACCGGGACTGAGCTCCTACAATGAGCAGTTCTTC.

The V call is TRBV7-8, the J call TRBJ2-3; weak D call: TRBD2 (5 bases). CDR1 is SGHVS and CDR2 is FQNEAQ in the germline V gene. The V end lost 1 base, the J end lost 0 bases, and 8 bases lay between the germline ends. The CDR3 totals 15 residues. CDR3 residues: CASSLESGSTDTQYF. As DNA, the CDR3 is TGTGCCAGCAGCTTAGAGAGCGGTAGCACAGATACGCAGTATTTT.

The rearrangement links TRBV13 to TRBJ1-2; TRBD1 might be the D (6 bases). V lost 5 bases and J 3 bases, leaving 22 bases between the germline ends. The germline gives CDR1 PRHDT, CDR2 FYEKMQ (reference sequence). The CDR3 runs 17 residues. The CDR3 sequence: CASSRIGGQGVDYGYTF. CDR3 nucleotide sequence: TGTGCCAGCAGCAGAATCGGGGGGCAGGGCGTTGACTATGGCTACACCTTC. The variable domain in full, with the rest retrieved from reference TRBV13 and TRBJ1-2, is AAGVIQSPRHLIKEKRETATLKCYPIPRHDTVYWYQQGPGQDPQFLISFYEKMQSDKGSIPDRFSAQQFSDYHSELNMSSLELGDSALYFCASSRIGGQGVDYGYTFGSGTRLTVV.

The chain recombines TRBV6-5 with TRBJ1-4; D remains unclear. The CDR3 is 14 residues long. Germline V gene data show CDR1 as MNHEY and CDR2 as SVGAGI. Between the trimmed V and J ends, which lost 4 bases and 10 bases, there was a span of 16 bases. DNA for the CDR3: TGTGCCAGCAGTTTGACGGGGAGCGATGGAAAACTGTTTTTT. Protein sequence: CASSLTGSDGKLFF.

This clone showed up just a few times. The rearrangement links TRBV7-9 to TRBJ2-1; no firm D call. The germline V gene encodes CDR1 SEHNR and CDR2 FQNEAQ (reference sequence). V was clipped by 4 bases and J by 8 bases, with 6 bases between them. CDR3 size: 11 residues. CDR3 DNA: TGTGCCAGCAGCTCCGAGTATGAGCAGTTCTTC. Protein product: CASSSEYEQFF.

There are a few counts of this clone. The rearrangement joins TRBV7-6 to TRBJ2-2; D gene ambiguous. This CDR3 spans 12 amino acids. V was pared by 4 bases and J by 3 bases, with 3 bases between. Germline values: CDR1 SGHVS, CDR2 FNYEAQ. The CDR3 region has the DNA TGTGCCAGCAGCTCGGACACCGGGGAGCTGTTTTTT. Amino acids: CASSSDTGELFF.

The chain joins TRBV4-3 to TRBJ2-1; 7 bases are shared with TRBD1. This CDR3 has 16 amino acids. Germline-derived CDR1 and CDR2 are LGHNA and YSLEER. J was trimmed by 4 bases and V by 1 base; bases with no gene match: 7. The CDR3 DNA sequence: TGCGCCAGCAGCCAAGGCCCGACAGGGAAATACAATGAGCAGTTCTTC. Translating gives CASSQGPTGKYNEQFF.

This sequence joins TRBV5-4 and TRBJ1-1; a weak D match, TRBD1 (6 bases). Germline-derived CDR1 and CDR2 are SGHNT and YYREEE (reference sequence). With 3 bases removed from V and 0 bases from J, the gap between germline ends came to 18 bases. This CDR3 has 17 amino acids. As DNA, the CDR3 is TGTGCCAGCAGCTCAAGGGTGGCAGGGGATATGAACACTGAAGCTTTCTTT. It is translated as CASSSRVAGDMNTEAFF.

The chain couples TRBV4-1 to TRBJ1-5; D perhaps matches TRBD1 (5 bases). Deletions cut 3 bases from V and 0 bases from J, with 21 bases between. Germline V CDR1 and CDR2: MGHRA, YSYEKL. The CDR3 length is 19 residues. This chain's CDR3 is CASSHADTASMNSNQPQHF. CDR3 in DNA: TGCGCCAGCAGCCACGCGGACACCGCCTCGATGAATAGCAATCAGCCCCAGCATTTT.

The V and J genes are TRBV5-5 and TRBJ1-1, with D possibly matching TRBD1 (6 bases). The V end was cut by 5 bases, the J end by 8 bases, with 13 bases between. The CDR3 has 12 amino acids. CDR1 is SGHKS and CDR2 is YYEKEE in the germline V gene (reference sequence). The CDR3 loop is CASSSAGTEAFF. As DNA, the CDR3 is TGTGCCAGCAGTTCTGCCGGGACAGAAGCTTTCTTT.

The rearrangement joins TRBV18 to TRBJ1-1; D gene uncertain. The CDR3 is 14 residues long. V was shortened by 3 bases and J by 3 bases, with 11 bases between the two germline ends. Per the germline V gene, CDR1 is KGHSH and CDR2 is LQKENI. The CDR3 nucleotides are TGTGCCAGCTCACCCGGGGTAAGGCACACTGAAGCTTTCTTT. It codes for CASSPGVRHTEAFF.

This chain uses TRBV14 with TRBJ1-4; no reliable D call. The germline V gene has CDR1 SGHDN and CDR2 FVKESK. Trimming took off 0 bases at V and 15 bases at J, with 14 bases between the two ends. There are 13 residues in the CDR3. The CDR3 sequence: CASSQDRSTSLFF. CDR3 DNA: TGTGCCAGCAGCCAAGATAGATCGACAAGTTTGTTTTTT.